This T cell receptor (beta chain) was observed in a study of post-analysis software for immune sequencing data. The study's findings and limits: Among five TRBV segments more frequent in patients than controls were TRBV5-6, TRBV5-1 and TRBV20-1.

The junction had 13 bases not matched to a gene; V was cut back by 4 bases and J by 0 bases. The CDR3 length is 19 residues. Germline V gives CDR1 SGHDT, CDR2 YYEEEE. TCR beta cDNA libraries had unique molecular identifiers. From around 0.96 to 9.9 million T cells, roughly 540,000 cDNA molecules were obtained. TCRdb used MiXCR to reprocess the PCR reads, holding one entry per CDR3 protein. The data show under 900,000 distinct CDR3 sequences, with around 50% seen just once and 4% to 5.5% held by the top ten. As for this clonotype: Its antigen is undetermined.

The genes are TRBV5-6 and TRBJ2-1; 10 bases are shared with TRBD2. The origin of this receptor is a girl between 5 and 17 years old with multiple sclerosis. The sample taken for sequencing was blood. The CDR3 nucleotides read TGTGCCAGCAGCCAGTCCGGGCTAGCGGGGGTTAGCTCCTACAATGAGCAGTTCTTC. Its protein product is CASSQSGLAGVSSYNEQFF.